The rows below give T cell receptor beta chains drawn from one sample of a study of CD4+ T cells in melanoma. Produced via immunoSEQ multiplex PCR; TCRdb's table is partial and in-frame only. The profile shows 120,000 to 150,000 clones, 85% to 95% of them singletons. The receptors derive from a human donor with melanoma. The CDR3 runs from the conserved cysteine through the conserved F or W. Each record gives: clone size, J gene, D gene, V gene, CDR3 DNA, CDR3 protein. A D gene is named only where the DNA matches it firmly. The size entry is marked missing in some rows and otherwise reads once, few, many or a size class.

clone size: -
J gene: TRBJ1-2
D gene: -
V gene: TRBV25-1
CDR3 DNA: TGTGCCAGCAGTGCTCCGCGGGGTCGGGGCTACACCTTC
CDR3 protein: CASSAPRGRGYTF

clone size: -
J gene: TRBJ1-2
D gene: -
V gene: TRBV5-4
CDR3 DNA: TGTGCCAGCAGCTCGACGGCTAACTATGGCTACACCTTC
CDR3 protein: CASSSTANYGYTF

clone size: -
J gene: TRBJ1-1
D gene: -
V gene: TRBV5-1
CDR3 DNA: TGCGCCAGCAGCTTGATGGACAGCTTCAACACTGAAGCTTTCTTT
CDR3 protein: CASSLMDSFNTEAFF

clone size: -
J gene: TRBJ1-2
D gene: TRBD1
V gene: TRBV15
CDR3 DNA: TGTGCCACCAGCGCCTGGACAGGTCGGAATGGCTACACCTTC
CDR3 protein: CATSAWTGRNGYTF

clone size: -
J gene: TRBJ1-4
D gene: -
V gene: TRBV5-1
CDR3 DNA: TGCGCCAGCAGTTCAAGTTCCAGGTCCAATGAAAAACTGTTTTTT
CDR3 protein: CASSSSSRSNEKLFF

clone size: once
J gene: TRBJ1-6
D gene: TRBD1
V gene: TRBV11-2
CDR3 DNA: TGTGCCAGCAGTCGGACAGGGAGCGATTCACCCCTCCACTTT
CDR3 protein: CASSRTGSDSPLHF

clone size: -
J gene: TRBJ1-3
D gene: -
V gene: TRBV19
CDR3 DNA: TGTGCCAGTAGTATGCAGGGAAACACCATATATTTT
CDR3 protein: CASSMQGNTIYF

clone size: -
J gene: TRBJ1-6
D gene: -
V gene: TRBV5-1
CDR3 DNA: TGCGCCAGCAGCTTGGGGGAAGGGGATTCACCCCTCCACTTT
CDR3 protein: CASSLGEGDSPLHF

clone size: -
J gene: TRBJ1-2
D gene: -
V gene: TRBV6-5
CDR3 DNA: TGTGCCAGCAGTATTGGGACGGACCGTTACTATGGCTACACCTTC
CDR3 protein: CASSIGTDRYYGYTF

clone size: -
J gene: TRBJ2-7
D gene: TRBD1
V gene: TRBV19
CDR3 DNA: TGTGCCAGTAGTATGGGGACAGGCCCCTACGAGCAGTACTTC
CDR3 protein: CASSMGTGPYEQYF

clone size: -
J gene: TRBJ1-2
D gene: TRBD1
V gene: TRBV6-5
CDR3 DNA: TGTGCCAGCAGCCGACAGGGGGCCTATGGCTACACCTTC
CDR3 protein: CASSRQGAYGYTF

clone size: -
J gene: TRBJ1-5
D gene: TRBD1
V gene: TRBV2
CDR3 DNA: TGTGCCAGCAATGGACAGGTACCCAATCAGCCCCAGCATTTT
CDR3 protein: CASNGQVPNQPQHF

clone size: -
J gene: TRBJ2-7
D gene: -
V gene: TRBV7-9
CDR3 DNA: TGTGCCAGCAGCCCAGCGGGTTCCGACGAGCAGTACTTC
CDR3 protein: CASSPAGSDEQYF

clone size: -
J gene: TRBJ1-6
D gene: -
V gene: TRBV7-8
CDR3 DNA: TGTGCCAGCAGCCCGGGGGGGGTCGGTTCACCCCTCCACTTT
CDR3 protein: CASSPGGVGSPLHF

clone size: -
J gene: TRBJ2-3
D gene: -
V gene: TRBV5-1
CDR3 DNA: TGCGCCAGCAGCTTAGGAGGGACAGATACGCAGTATTTT
CDR3 protein: CASSLGGTDTQYF

clone size: -
J gene: TRBJ2-1
D gene: TRBD2
V gene: TRBV10-2
CDR3 DNA: TGCGCCAGCAGTCCCCGACCTGGACTAGCGGGGGACAATGAGCAGTTCTTC
CDR3 protein: CASSPRPGLAGDNEQFF

clone size: -
J gene: TRBJ2-1
D gene: -
V gene: TRBV7-9
CDR3 DNA: TGTGCCAGCAGCTTAAGAGCGGATTCCTACAATGAGCAGTTCTTC
CDR3 protein: CASSLRADSYNEQFF

clone size: -
J gene: TRBJ1-2
D gene: -
V gene: TRBV7-9
CDR3 DNA: TGTGCCAGCAGCTCCGGATCGATCTATGGCTACACCTTC
CDR3 protein: CASSSGSIYGYTF

clone size: -
J gene: TRBJ2-7
D gene: -
V gene: TRBV29-1
CDR3 DNA: TGCAGCGTTGGTAAGGACAGTTCTTACGAGCAGTACTTC
CDR3 protein: CSVGKDSSYEQYF

clone size: -
J gene: TRBJ2-7
D gene: -
V gene: TRBV7-2
CDR3 DNA: TGTGCCAGCAGCTTAGTCGTACGCCCGGGGAGCGAAGACTTC
CDR3 protein: CASSLVVRPGSEDF

clone size: few
J gene: TRBJ2-1
D gene: -
V gene: TRBV30
CDR3 DNA: TGTGCCTGGAGTCTGGGGTCATTCGGCAATGAGCAGTTCTTC
CDR3 protein: CAWSLGSFGNEQFF

clone size: -
J gene: TRBJ1-2
D gene: -
V gene: TRBV5-1
CDR3 DNA: TGCGCCAGCAGCTTGTTAGGAGCGGATGGCTACACCTTC
CDR3 protein: CASSLLGADGYTF

clone size: -
J gene: TRBJ1-3
D gene: -
V gene: TRBV2
CDR3 DNA: TGTGCCAGCAGTGTTTCGGGATTCCGAAACACCATATATTTT
CDR3 protein: CASSVSGFRNTIYF

clone size: -
J gene: TRBJ2-1
D gene: TRBD2
V gene: TRBV5-6
CDR3 DNA: TGTGCCAGCAGCTTGTTGACTAGCGGTTCCAATGAGCAGTTCTTC
CDR3 protein: CASSLLTSGSNEQFF

clone size: -
J gene: TRBJ1-5
D gene: -
V gene: TRBV5-1
CDR3 DNA: TGCGCCAGCAGCTTGGAATCCGGCCTGTATCAGCCCCAGCATTTT
CDR3 protein: CASSLESGLYQPQHF

clone size: -
J gene: TRBJ1-4
D gene: TRBD1
V gene: TRBV15
CDR3 DNA: TGTGCCACCAGCAGAGGCCAGGGGGCAACTAATGAAAAACTGTTTTTT
CDR3 protein: CATSRGQGATNEKLFF

clone size: -
J gene: TRBJ1-1
D gene: -
V gene: TRBV29-1
CDR3 DNA: TGCAGCGCAGCCAGGGAGGGGGACGCTGAAGCTTTCTTT
CDR3 protein: CSAAREGDAEAFF

clone size: many
J gene: TRBJ2-7
D gene: TRBD1
V gene: TRBV5-5
CDR3 DNA: TGTGCCAGTACCAGAGACAGGGGTGCTTACGAGCAGTACTTC
CDR3 protein: CASTRDRGAYEQYF

clone size: -
J gene: TRBJ2-2
D gene: -
V gene: TRBV7-3
CDR3 DNA: TGTGCCAGCAGCCAAGAGGGGGTAACCGGGGAGCTGTTTTTT
CDR3 protein: CASSQEGVTGELFF

clone size: once
J gene: TRBJ2-5
D gene: -
V gene: TRBV5-1
CDR3 DNA: TGCGCCAGCAGCTTGGCGGGGGAAGGGAAGACCCAGTACTTC
CDR3 protein: CASSLAGEGKTQYF

clone size: -
J gene: TRBJ1-4
D gene: -
V gene: TRBV2
CDR3 DNA: TGTGCCAGCAGTATGGGAGGTGCAACTAATGAAAAACTGTTTTTT
CDR3 protein: CASSMGGATNEKLFF

clone size: -
J gene: TRBJ1-2
D gene: -
V gene: TRBV5-1
CDR3 DNA: TGCGCCAGCAGCTTGAACCCAGGACTAGATGGCTACACCTTC
CDR3 protein: CASSLNPGLDGYTF

clone size: -
J gene: TRBJ2-7
D gene: -
V gene: TRBV27
CDR3 DNA: TGTGCCAGCAGTTTATGGGACCGGACCTACGAGCAGTACTTC
CDR3 protein: CASSLWDRTYEQYF

clone size: -
J gene: TRBJ2-1
D gene: TRBD2
V gene: TRBV7-3
CDR3 DNA: TGTGCCAGCAGCTTAACGAGGGCTAGCGGGGGGCATGAGCAGTTCTTC
CDR3 protein: CASSLTRASGGHEQFF